The 22 T cell receptor beta chains listed next were all sequenced from one sample in a study of patients and donors after allogeneic stem cell transplantation. TCRdb itself ran the RT-PCR reads through MiXCR, one entry per CDR3 protein. The profile shows 150,000 to 200,000 distinct CDR3 sequences, 30% of them singletons. The sample comprised blood, either unsorted or a sorted T cell fraction (not recorded which). The receptors shown here come from a human donor who was either an allogeneic HSCT recipient or a stem cell or donor lymphocyte infusion donor (not recorded which). It is not recorded whose cells these are; they may come from a transplant donor.

Only a few counts were recorded for this clonotype. The chain joins TRBV12-3 or TRBV12-4 to TRBJ1-5, with unresolved D. The CDR3 is 12 amino acids. The V and J ends lost 5 bases and 3 bases respectively, with 5 bases between them. Written as DNA, the CDR3 is TGTGCCAGCAGTAACCTCAATCAGCCCCAGCATTTT. Translating it yields CASSNLNQPQHF.

This clonotype was picked up a small number of times. V and J are TRBV6-2 or TRBV6-3 and TRBJ2-7, with D maybe TRBD1 (5 bases). The CDR3 runs 14 residues. The V and J ends lost 5 bases and 0 bases respectively, with 11 bases between them. Germline V lookup: CDR1 MNHEY, CDR2 SVGEGT. CDR3 coding DNA: TGTGCCAGCAGTGTCGACAGTAACTCCTACGAGCAGTACTTC. Encoded protein: CASSVDSNSYEQYF.

This clonotype has just a few counts. The V and J genes are TRBV7-2 and TRBJ1-5; D is ambiguous. The V gene's germline CDR1 is SGHTA and CDR2 FQGNSA. CDR3 size: 13 residues. V lost 8 bases and J 1 base, leaving 9 bases between the germline ends. The CDR3 here is CASGLRSNQPQHF. CDR3 bases: TGTGCCAGCGGGTTAAGGAGCAATCAGCCCCAGCATTTT.

The chain couples TRBV19 to TRBJ2-1; 9 bases are shared with TRBD2. Per germline, CDR1 LNHDA and CDR2 SQIVND (reference sequence). The CDR3 spans 16 residues. V gave up 5 bases and J gave up 4 bases; unmatched junction bases: 9. DNA for the CDR3: TGTGCCAGTAGTTCTCCAGCGGGAGGACAGTACAATGAGCAGTTCTTC. Amino acids: CASSSPAGGQYNEQFF.

The chain couples TRBV20-1 to TRBJ2-1, with D unclear. There are 12 residues in the CDR3. Germline V gene lookup returns CDR1 DFQATT and CDR2 SNEGSKA (reference sequence). Trimming removed 5 bases from V and 8 bases from J, with 13 bases in between. CDR3 loop: CSAPKSVDEQFF. In nucleotides, the CDR3 is TGCAGTGCTCCCAAGTCGGTCGATGAGCAGTTCTTC.

The rearrangement joins TRBV18 to TRBJ2-3; a weak D match, TRBD1 (6 bases). Germline CDR1 and CDR2: KGHSH and LQKENI. The CDR3 contains 13 residues. The ends were cut back, 5 bases at V and 4 bases at J, with 10 bases in the middle. CDR3 nucleotide sequence: TGTGCCAGCTCAACTGCAGGGGCAGATACGCAGTATTTT. This encodes CASSTAGADTQYF.

The rearrangement uses TRBV20-1 and TRBJ1-5, with 9 bases identical to TRBD1. The ends lost 3 bases at V and 2 bases at J; junction bases unmatched: 5. The CDR3 extends over 15 amino acids. CDR1 DFQATT and CDR2 SNEGSKA come from the germline V gene (reference sequence). The DNA for the CDR3 is TGCAGTGCTAGTGGGACAGGGACGGGCAATCAGCCCCAGCATTTT. Amino acid sequence: CSASGTGTGNQPQHF.

This clonotype has at least ten counts. The chain employs TRBV29-1 and TRBJ1-2; possible D gene TRBD1, 6 bases. Deletions cut 3 bases from V and 2 bases from J, with 19 bases between. Per germline, CDR1 SQVTM and CDR2 ANQGSEA. The CDR3 has 16 amino acids. This chain's CDR3 is CSVDRGERTGNYGYTF. The CDR3 bases are TGCAGCGTTGATAGGGGGGAACGGACCGGCAACTATGGCTACACCTTC.

The J gene is TRBJ2-7, the V gene TRBV12-3 or TRBV12-4, with D tentatively TRBD2 (5 bases). There are 14 residues in the CDR3. V was cut by 7 bases and J by 7 bases, with 20 bases left in between. The DNA of the CDR3 is TGTGCCAGCACCAAGTTAGGCTTATCGGGGGAGCAGTACTTC. Residues: CASTKLGLSGEQYF.

This chain joins TRBV5-1 and TRBJ2-1; 7 bases align to TRBD2. With V trimmed by 2 bases and J by 7 bases, 12 bases remained unmatched. The CDR3 is made up of 16 amino acids. From germline, CDR1 is SGHRS and CDR2 YFSETQ. CDR3 sequence reads: CASSFRTSGNRNEQFF. CDR3 nucleotides: TGCGCCAGCAGCTTCCGGACCAGCGGGAACAGAAATGAGCAGTTCTTC.

The CDR3 coding sequence is TGTGCCAGCTCACCATTCCAGAAAGATGAGCAGTTCTTC. Amino acids: CASSPFQKDEQFF. V gene TRBV18 combines with J gene TRBJ2-1, with D unresolved. The germline V gene has CDR1 KGHSH and CDR2 LQKENI. The CDR3 has 13 residues. Trimming took off 2 bases at V and 8 bases at J, with 10 bases between the two ends.

This clonotype came up many times. The V gene is TRBV7-6, the J gene TRBJ1-1; D is possibly TRBD1 (5 bases). V dropped 5 bases and J dropped 6 bases, with 13 bases sitting between them. The CDR3 sequence is 13 residues long. Germline-derived CDR1 and CDR2 are SGHVS and FNYEAQ. The CDR3 DNA is TGTGCCAGCAGCCCCCTTGGGGCAGCTGAAGCTTTCTTT. Translation gives CASSPLGAAEAFF.

The V call is TRBV3-1, the J call TRBJ2-5; 13 bases are shared with TRBD2. The length of the CDR3 is 18 residues. Germline-derived CDR1 and CDR2 are LGHDT and YNNKEL (reference sequence). Unmatched junction bases numbered 9, after V lost 0 bases and J lost 5 bases. CDR3 sequence: CASSQDYNGLAGEETQYF. The DNA of the CDR3 is TGTGCCAGCAGCCAAGATTATAACGGACTAGCGGGAGAGGAGACCCAGTACTTC.

The V call is TRBV9, the J call TRBJ1-4; possibly TRBD1 for D (5 bases). The germline V gene has CDR1 SGDLS and CDR2 YYNGEE. The CDR3 has 15 residues. Between the trimmed V and J ends, which lost 0 bases and 6 bases, there was a span of 12 bases. CDR3 in amino acids: CASSVGVRVDEKLFF. The CDR3 DNA is TGTGCCAGCAGCGTAGGTGTCAGGGTGGATGAAAAACTGTTTTTT.

The rearrangement uses TRBV5-6 and TRBJ2-1; the match to TRBD2 covers 10 bases. The CDR3 extends over 16 amino acids. V lost 3 bases and J lost 4; bases outside the gene matches: 7. Germline V gene sequence: CDR1 SGHDT, CDR2 YYEEEE. The CDR3, as DNA: TGTGCCAGCAGCTGGGAAACTAGCGGGGCTTACAATGAGCAGTTCTTC. Residues: CASSWETSGAYNEQFF.

This chain joins TRBV7-3 and TRBJ2-3; D is uncertain. The CDR3 has 15 amino acids. Germline CDR1 SGHTA, CDR2 FQGTGA. V dropped 0 bases and J dropped 2 bases, with 9 bases sitting between them. The CDR3 loop is CASSLTELHTDTQYF. In DNA form, the CDR3 reads TGTGCCAGCAGCTTAACTGAGCTACACACAGATACGCAGTATTTT.

This clonotype was recorded many times. This chain links TRBV5-4 with TRBJ2-1, with a weak D call TRBD2 (6 bases). Trimming removed 0 bases at V and 10 bases at J, with 8 bases between. This CDR3 contains 12 residues. The germline V gene has CDR1 SGHNT and CDR2 YYREEE (reference sequence). The CDR3 nucleotides read TGTGCCAGCAGCTTGGACGGGGGAGAGCAGTTCTTC. Encoded protein: CASSLDGGEQFF.

This rearrangement joins TRBV3-1 to TRBJ1-1; D remains ambiguous. V dropped 5 bases and J dropped 3 bases, with 13 bases sitting between them. The germline gives CDR1 LGHDT, CDR2 YNNKEL (reference sequence). The CDR3 contains 14 residues. The DNA for the CDR3 is TGTGCCAGCAGCAACAACTTCGGGTACACTGAAGCTTTCTTT. This encodes CASSNNFGYTEAFF.

This clonotype was detected a few times. The chain combines TRBV12-3 or TRBV12-4 with TRBJ1-1; 11 bases map to TRBD1. This CDR3 contains 15 residues. The V gene end was trimmed by 5 bases and the J gene end by 5 bases; junction bases not matched to a gene: 7. CDR3 DNA: TGTGCCAGCAGTCCCGCCGGGACAGGGGGTACTGAAGCTTTCTTT. Its protein product is CASSPAGTGGTEAFF.

The chain has TRBV20-1 and TRBJ2-4, with 8 bases matching TRBD1. The junction had 9 bases not matched to a gene; V was cut back by 2 bases and J by 6 bases. Per germline, CDR1 DFQATT and CDR2 SNEGSKA (reference sequence). This CDR3 is built from 15 residues. The CDR3 DNA is TGCAGTGCTAGAAGGCCAGGGGGCTTCGGAAACATTCAGTACTTC. This codes for CSARRPGGFGNIQYF.

This clonotype was picked up many times. The V gene is TRBV27, the J gene TRBJ1-5; D perhaps matches TRBD1 (6 bases). V shed 6 bases and J shed 6 bases, with 9 bases lying between them. CDR1 is MNHEY and CDR2 is SMNVEV in the germline V gene (reference sequence). The CDR3 sequence is 12 residues long. The CDR3 sequence: CASRGAGQPQHF. Written as DNA, the CDR3 is TGTGCCAGCAGGGGGGCCGGTCAGCCCCAGCATTTT.

This clonotype was detected a few times. J is TRBJ1-1 and V is TRBV20-1; D remains unclear. CDR1 and CDR2 (germline): DFQATT, SNEGSKA (reference sequence). The CDR3 is made up of 11 amino acids. The CDR3 nucleotides read TGCACTATAATCTTGGGAACAGAAGCTTTCTTT. Protein: CTIILGTEAFF.